This is a list of T cell receptor beta chains from one sample in a study of regulatory T cells in long-lasting Graves disease. TCRdb fed the multiplex PCR reads into MiXCR, producing one record per CDR3 protein. The sample holds about 400,000 distinct CDR3 sequences, approximately 16% seen once. This sample also belongs to another study, concerning T cells in Graves' hyperthyroidism and ophthalmopathy.

The sequencing used peripheral blood mononuclear cells (PBMCs), collected at new diagnosis, from a patient treated with antithyroid drugs. The source is a woman between 35 and 50 years old with Graves disease. Each CDR3 is given with its conserved first and last residue. Fields, in order: D gene, clone size, V gene, J gene, CDR3 protein, CDR3 DNA. The D gene is left open where the match is weak. Not all rows give a size; the values are once, few, many and, for expanded clones, a class.

D gene: .
clone size: many
V gene: TRBV2
J gene: TRBJ1-1
CDR3 protein: CASRAGETEAFF
CDR3 DNA: TGTGCCAGCAGAGCAGGAGAGACTGAAGCTTTCTTT

D gene: .
clone size: many
V gene: TRBV10-2
J gene: TRBJ2-3
CDR3 protein: CASNPLGSGGADTQYF
CDR3 DNA: TGCGCCAGCAACCCCCTGGGTAGCGGTGGGGCAGATACGCAGTATTTT

D gene: TRBD2
clone size: many
V gene: TRBV2
J gene: TRBJ2-3
CDR3 protein: CASSGGTSGSKDTQYF
CDR3 DNA: TGTGCCAGCAGCGGTGGGACTAGCGGGAGCAAAGATACGCAGTATTTT

D gene: TRBD2
clone size: .
V gene: TRBV7-2
J gene: TRBJ2-2
CDR3 protein: CASSLTRLAVGELFF
CDR3 DNA: TGTGCCAGCAGCTTGACCCGACTAGCTGTCGGGGAGCTGTTTTTT

D gene: .
clone size: many
V gene: TRBV28
J gene: TRBJ2-4
CDR3 protein: CASSSPALAKNIQYF
CDR3 DNA: TGTGCCAGCAGTTCGCCCGCACTGGCCAAAAACATTCAGTACTTC

D gene: .
clone size: few
V gene: TRBV3-1
J gene: TRBJ2-1
CDR3 protein: CASSQGGGSYNEQFF
CDR3 DNA: TGTGCCAGCAGCCAGGGTGGGGGCTCCTACAATGAGCAGTTCTTC

D gene: .
clone size: many
V gene: TRBV2
J gene: TRBJ1-5
CDR3 protein: CASTQGSNQPQHF
CDR3 DNA: TGTGCCAGCACCCAGGGGAGCAATCAGCCCCAGCATTTT

D gene: .
clone size: many
V gene: TRBV20-1
J gene: TRBJ2-2
CDR3 protein: CSASIAATGELFF
CDR3 DNA: TGCAGTGCTAGTATCGCGGCGACCGGGGAGCTGTTTTTT

D gene: .
clone size: many
V gene: TRBV19
J gene: TRBJ1-1
CDR3 protein: CASSLWGAEAFF
CDR3 DNA: TGTGCCAGTAGTCTCTGGGGGGCTGAAGCTTTCTTT

D gene: .
clone size: .
V gene: TRBV15
J gene: TRBJ1-4
CDR3 protein: CATSGASISEKLFF
CDR3 DNA: TGTGCCACCAGCGGCGCCTCCATTTCGGAAAAACTGTTTTTT

D gene: TRBD1
clone size: many
V gene: TRBV3-1
J gene: TRBJ1-2
CDR3 protein: CASTRGQGVYGYTF
CDR3 DNA: TGTGCCAGCACCCGAGGACAGGGAGTCTATGGCTACACCTTC

D gene: TRBD2
clone size: many
V gene: TRBV29-1
J gene: TRBJ2-3
CDR3 protein: CSVVGPLAGVTDTQYF
CDR3 DNA: TGCAGCGTTGTCGGCCCACTAGCGGGAGTGACAGATACGCAGTATTTT

D gene: .
clone size: many
V gene: TRBV29-1
J gene: TRBJ1-1
CDR3 protein: CSVSWDTEAFF
CDR3 DNA: TGCAGCGTGTCATGGGACACTGAAGCTTTCTTT

D gene: TRBD2
clone size: many
V gene: TRBV11-2
J gene: TRBJ2-1
CDR3 protein: CASSSGLAEEQFF
CDR3 DNA: TGTGCCAGCAGCTCGGGACTAGCGGAAGAGCAGTTCTTC

D gene: TRBD1
clone size: many
V gene: TRBV19
J gene: TRBJ1-2
CDR3 protein: CASTPDRGLNYGYTF
CDR3 DNA: TGTGCCAGCACCCCAGACAGGGGCCTTAACTATGGCTACACCTTC

D gene: .
clone size: many
V gene: TRBV28
J gene: TRBJ1-5
CDR3 protein: CASKGGASQPQHF
CDR3 DNA: TGTGCCAGCAAGGGCGGGGCTAGCCAGCCCCAGCATTTT

D gene: .
clone size: many
V gene: TRBV20-1
J gene: TRBJ2-2
CDR3 protein: CSAMAAPANTGELFF
CDR3 DNA: TGCAGTGCTATGGCGGCCCCGGCGAACACCGGGGAGCTGTTTTTT

D gene: .
clone size: many
V gene: TRBV11-2
J gene: TRBJ1-1
CDR3 protein: CASSDSLNTEAFF
CDR3 DNA: TGTGCCAGCAGTGACAGCCTGAACACTGAAGCTTTCTTT

D gene: .
clone size: few
V gene: TRBV7-9
J gene: TRBJ2-7
CDR3 protein: CASSLQGYGQYF
CDR3 DNA: TGTGCCAGCAGCCTACAGGGCTACGGGCAGTACTTC

D gene: TRBD2
clone size: many
V gene: TRBV12-3/TRBV12-4
J gene: TRBJ2-3
CDR3 protein: CASSSSGKGTDTQYF
CDR3 DNA: TGTGCCAGCAGTAGTAGCGGGAAGGGAACAGATACGCAGTATTTT

D gene: .
clone size: .
V gene: TRBV11-2
J gene: TRBJ1-4
CDR3 protein: CASSPLRTNEKLFF
CDR3 DNA: TGTGCCAGCAGCCCCCTTCGGACGAATGAAAAACTGTTTTTT

D gene: .
clone size: many
V gene: TRBV28
J gene: TRBJ2-1
CDR3 protein: CASSFQRHEQFF
CDR3 DNA: TGTGCCAGCAGTTTTCAGCGACATGAGCAGTTCTTC

D gene: .
clone size: few
V gene: TRBV24-1
J gene: TRBJ2-3
CDR3 protein: CATSDTGSTDTQYF
CDR3 DNA: TGTGCCACCAGTGATACAGGAAGCACAGATACGCAGTATTTT

D gene: .
clone size: few
V gene: TRBV24-1
J gene: TRBJ2-2
CDR3 protein: CATSALDSGELFF
CDR3 DNA: TGTGCCACCAGCGCCCTGGATTCCGGGGAGCTGTTTTTT

D gene: .
clone size: many
V gene: TRBV11-2
J gene: TRBJ1-6
CDR3 protein: CASSEEVPPLHF
CDR3 DNA: TGTGCCAGCAGCGAAGAGGTTCCACCCCTCCACTTT

D gene: .
clone size: .
V gene: TRBV13
J gene: TRBJ1-2
CDR3 protein: CASSLGTADPHGYTF
CDR3 DNA: TGTGCCAGCAGCTTAGGGACAGCGGACCCACATGGCTACACCTTC

D gene: TRBD2
clone size: few
V gene: TRBV4-1
J gene: TRBJ2-6
CDR3 protein: CASSPLAGLQFSGANVLTF
CDR3 DNA: TGCGCCAGCAGCCCGTTAGCGGGATTACAATTCTCTGGGGCCAACGTCCTGACTTTC

D gene: .
clone size: many
V gene: TRBV20-1
J gene: TRBJ2-7
CDR3 protein: CSASFGGPHYEQYF
CDR3 DNA: TGCAGTGCTAGTTTCGGCGGGCCCCACTACGAGCAGTACTTC

D gene: .
clone size: many
V gene: TRBV6-5
J gene: TRBJ2-7
CDR3 protein: CASSYSFRAGEQYF
CDR3 DNA: TGTGCCAGCAGTTACTCTTTTCGTGCGGGAGAGCAGTACTTC